What follows are 21 T cell receptor beta chains derived from one specimen sequenced in a study of CXCR3-negative and CXCR3-positive naive CD8 T cells. Preparation of TRB cDNA libraries relied on 5' RACE carrying UMI labels. Using the 5' RACE reads, TCRdb records one entry per CDR3 protein without DNA. Here the sample table reports tens of thousands of distinct CDR3 sequences. The sample taken for sequencing was naive CXCR3- CD8+ T cells from blood. As to subset: CD45RO-CCR7+CD27+CD95- naive CD8+ T cells lacking CXCR3 (TNR3-). These receptors came from a human donor in good health. Some clones in this sample may be carry-over from other donors' samples.

This clonotype is identified as medium-sized from frequency. This chain links TRBV7-9 with TRBJ2-1; TCRdb calls TRBD1, which cannot be checked without DNA. Germline values: CDR1 SEHNR, CDR2 FQNEAQ (reference sequence). This CDR3 comprises 14 residues. Here the CDR3 reads CASTGVAVGNEQFF.

The J gene is TRBJ1-1, the V gene TRBV7-9. CDR1 is SEHNR, CDR2 FQNEAQ, per germline (reference sequence). The CDR3 sequence is 12 residues long. CDR3 residues: CASLCGTTEAFF.

V is TRBV20-1 and J is TRBJ1-1. Germline CDR1 and CDR2: DFQATT and SNEGSKA (reference sequence). The CDR3 totals 13 residues. This CDR3 reads CSARAWTHTEAFF.

V is TRBV18 and J is TRBJ2-5. The germline V gene encodes CDR1 KGHSH and CDR2 LQKENI. This CDR3 is built from 15 residues. The CDR3 here is CASSPPAGYQETQYF.

This chain links TRBV29-1 with TRBJ2-1. CDR3 length: 14 amino acids. CDR1 and CDR2 (germline): SQVTM, ANQGSEA. CDR3 sequence reads: CSVESWNSYNEQFF.

The chain carries TRBV12-3 or TRBV12-4 and TRBJ2-1; TCRdb selects TRBD1, and the lack of DNA leaves this call unchecked. This CDR3 has 14 residues. Here the CDR3 reads CASSLGPGYNEQFF.

The chain couples TRBV7-3 to TRBJ2-1; the D call from TCRdb, TRBD2, cannot be confirmed without DNA. This CDR3 has 12 amino acids. From germline, CDR1 is SGHTA and CDR2 FQGTGA. The CDR3 region is CASSSPSGRKFF.

This chain joins TRBV5-1 and TRBJ2-7; absent DNA, TCRdb's TRBD1 call cannot be checked. Per germline, CDR1 SGHRS and CDR2 YFSETQ. The CDR3 contains 16 residues. The CDR3 loop is CASSPDNIGADYEQYF.

The V and J genes are TRBV6-2 or TRBV6-3 and TRBJ2-7; TCRdb indicates TRBD1, and absent DNA this call remains unverified. The CDR3 is 12 amino acids. Germline CDR1 is MNHEY and CDR2 is SVGEGT. The CDR3 loop reads CATGTGTYEQYF.

The V gene is TRBV9, the J gene TRBJ2-3; with no DNA, the TCRdb D assignment of TRBD1 cannot be verified. Germline loops: CDR1 SGDLS, CDR2 YYNGEE. The CDR3 consists of 16 residues. The CDR3 reads CASSVGGGTGSDTQYF.

The CDR3 region is CATSRDEWGELFF. The rearrangement uses TRBV15 and TRBJ2-2. CDR1 is LNHNV, CDR2 YYDKDF, per germline (reference sequence). CDR3 length: 13 residues.

The rearrangement links TRBV29-1 to TRBJ2-1; lacking DNA, the TRBD1 call made by TCRdb goes unchecked. The germline gives CDR1 SQVTM, CDR2 ANQGSEA. The CDR3 length is 13 residues. The CDR3 loop reads CSVRGGSYNEQFF.

The chain joins TRBV6-5 to TRBJ2-7; absent DNA, TCRdb's TRBD2 call cannot be checked. The CDR3 contains 14 residues. The V gene's germline CDR1 is MNHEY and CDR2 SVGAGI. CDR3 protein: CASSYLPTRGEQYF.

The chain uses TRBV7-6 and TRBJ2-1; TCRdb calls TRBD2, which cannot be checked without DNA. Germline V gene sequence: CDR1 SGHVS, CDR2 FNYEAQ. This CDR3 has 15 amino acids. This chain's CDR3 is CASSLTSGSRDEQFF.

The chain combines TRBV12-3 or TRBV12-4 with TRBJ2-5. The CDR3 loop spans 13 amino acids. This CDR3 is CASSLSTEETQYF.

The genes are TRBV6-4 and TRBJ2-2; TCRdb outputs TRBD1, but without DNA this stays unchecked. Germline V CDR1 and CDR2: MRHNA, SNTAGT. CDR3 size: 15 residues. The CDR3 protein is CASSAKGLDTGELFF.

CDR3 region: CASSQVQWKEQFF. The chain has TRBV14 and TRBJ2-1. Germline CDR1 is SGHDN and CDR2 is FVKESK. CDR3 length: 13 amino acids.

The genes are TRBV5-1 and TRBJ2-1; TCRdb's D call, TRBD1, is unchecked because there is no DNA. The CDR3 has 16 amino acids. Per germline, CDR1 SGHRS and CDR2 YFSETQ. CDR3 amino acids: CASSLDPYRVNNEQFF.

The V call is TRBV20-1, the J call TRBJ2-1; the TCRdb call, TRBD1, lacks DNA for checking. This CDR3 has 16 amino acids. The germline V gene encodes CDR1 DFQATT and CDR2 SNEGSKA (reference sequence). The CDR3 sequence is CSARDGDRGEYNEQFF.

The chain combines TRBV20-1 with TRBJ2-7; the D call of TRBD1 rests on TCRdb alone, since no DNA is present to check it. CDR1 DFQATT and CDR2 SNEGSKA come from the germline V gene (reference sequence). CDR3 length: 11 amino acids. CDR3: CSARQGLEQYF.

The V gene is TRBV28, the J gene TRBJ2-7; TCRdb indicates TRBD1, and absent DNA this call remains unverified. The CDR3 length is 14 residues. Germline CDR1 is MDHEN and CDR2 is SYDVKM. The CDR3 protein is CASTTSQGGREQYF.